The 8 T cell receptor beta chains below all came from one sample that was sequenced in a study of blood T cell repertoires in COVID-19. Here immunoSEQ multiplex PCR was the method, and the copy in TCRdb shows in-frame clones only, minus some. The sample lists about 280,000 clones, 80% to 90% occurring once. Sequenced: peripheral blood. The receptors stem from a woman between 65 and 79 years old with COVID-19, enrolled during active disease.

The chain uses TRBV7-9 and TRBJ2-3, with a weak D call TRBD2 (6 bases). CDR3 size: 15 residues. Germline V CDR1 and CDR2: SEHNR, FQNEAQ (reference sequence). V was trimmed by 5 bases and J by 0 bases, leaving 12 bases between them. The CDR3 region has the DNA TGTGCCAGCAGCAGTGGGGGGTATAGCACAGATACGCAGTATTTT. Translation gives CASSSGGYSTDTQYF. Filled out from reference TRBV7-9 and TRBJ2-3, the complete variable domain reads DTGVSQNPRHKITKRGQNVTFRCDPISEHNRLYWYRQTLGQGPEFLTYFQNEAQLEKSRLLSDRFSAERPKGSFSTLEIQRTEQGDSAMYLCASSSGGYSTDTQYFGPGTRLTVL.

Note on this clone: Relative to the germline gene, one junction end is altered; a read error may explain this. This chain connects TRBV29-1 to TRBJ1-2; D might be TRBD1 (5 bases). The CDR3 totals 11 residues. The germline gives CDR1 SQVTM, CDR2 ANQGSEA. The CDR3 nucleotides read TGCAGCGTGGAAGGGGCGCGAGGCTACACCTTC. Translating gives CSVEGARGYTF.

This chain uses TRBV5-5 with TRBJ1-1; 7 bases match TRBD1. CDR1 and CDR2 from the germline V gene are SGHKS and YYEKEE (reference sequence). The length of the CDR3 is 13 residues. With 4 bases clipped from V and 4 bases from J, the junction kept 4 bases outside the gene matches. The CDR3, as DNA: TGTGCCAGCAGCGTAGGACAGGTCACTGAAGCTTTCTTT. Residues: CASSVGQVTEAFF.

The chain carries TRBV4-1 and TRBJ1-5, with TRBD1 as a possible D gene (5 bases). The CDR3 is 16 amino acids. The V end was cut by 1 base, the J end by 3 bases, with 13 bases between. Germline V gene sequence: CDR1 MGHRA, CDR2 YSYEKL. CDR3 residues: CASSQVKGAPNQPQHF. The CDR3 nucleotides are TGCGCCAGCAGCCAAGTTAAAGGGGCGCCCAATCAGCCCCAGCATTTT.

The chain is built from TRBV11-2 and TRBJ2-2; D unresolved. The CDR3 covers 12 residues. Germline values: CDR1 SGHAT, CDR2 FQNNGV. Trimming took off 3 bases at V and 8 bases at J, with 7 bases between the two ends. CDR3 loop: CASSFDWGELFF. For the CDR3, the DNA is TGTGCCAGCAGCTTCGACTGGGGGGAGCTGTTTTTT.

The chain uses TRBV5-1 and TRBJ1-2; 10 positions agree with TRBD1. The length of the CDR3 is 13 residues. J gave up 8 bases and V 4 bases, and 5 bases lay outside the gene matches. The germline CDR1 and CDR2 sequences are SGHRS and YFSETQ. The CDR3 loop is CASSKDRGIGYTF. In nucleotides, the CDR3 is TGCGCCAGCAGCAAGGACAGGGGGATAGGCTACACCTTC.

As DNA, the CDR3 is TGTGCCAGCAGCTCCGATCCGGGACAGGCCCACAATGAGCAGTTCTTC. Its protein is CASSSDPGQAHNEQFF. The chain carries TRBV5-5 and TRBJ2-1; the match to TRBD1 covers 8 bases. Trimming cost V 3 bases and J 5 bases; bases outside gene matches: 10. CDR1 and CDR2 (germline): SGHKS, YYEKEE (reference sequence). The CDR3 consists of 16 residues.

V usage is TRBV24-1 and J usage is TRBJ1-3, with D possibly being TRBD1 (5 bases). The CDR3 length is 15 residues. Germline values: CDR1 KGHDR, CDR2 SFDVKD. Trimming shortened V by 3 bases and J by 8 bases, and 16 bases separated the two germline ends. CDR3 in DNA: TGTGCCACCAGTGATACGAAGGGGCCCTCGGACACCATATATTTT. Protein: CATSDTKGPSDTIYF.